The clone carrying this T cell receptor beta chain showed up just a few times. Its antigen is as yet unknown. Germline lookup yields CDR1 SGHRS and CDR2 YFSETQ. The CDR3 is 15 residues long. After removal of 4 bases from V and 4 bases from J, the junction contained 9 bases not matched to a gene. The data derive from a study of response to subunit inactivated influenza vaccine. Overall study results and limits: The authors suggested that few new T cells are recruited per seasonal influenza vaccination.

TCRdb analysed the RT-PCR reads with MiXCR anew, one entry per CDR3 protein. This sample has 500,000 to 600,000 distinct CDR3 sequences, with 13% found just once. The input for sequencing was PBMCs from blood, taken roughly 48 days after vaccination. The chain combines TRBV5-1 with TRBJ1-1, with TRBD1 identical over 8 bases. The sequence was collected from a man aged 50-59 years who received an inactivated influenza vaccine. CDR3 loop: CASSPRTGKATEAFF. The CDR3 DNA sequence: TGCGCCAGCAGCCCGAGGACAGGGAAGGCCACTGAAGCTTTCTTT.